This T cell receptor beta chain appears in the sequencing data of a study of blood T cell repertoires in COVID-19. Study-wide context: Sources were T cells, B-cell-depleted T cells, or PBMCs; the material itself was cDNA or gDNA.

Losses at the gene ends were 5 bases for V and 9 bases for J; bases not matched to a gene: 7. Germline V lookup: CDR1 SGHTA, CDR2 FQGTGA. The CDR3 spans 14 residues. Participants reported their clinical history, and cohort assignment relied on those reports. Donors in Cohort 3 counted as recovered after two negative PCRs, clearance, or symptom resolution. Original data processing: Reference gene primer amplification gave estimated nucleated cell counts. Method: immunoSEQ multiplex PCR; TCRdb's copy keeps in-frame clones and lacks some. Clone size and the V and J calls come from that table; the DNA yielded D and trimming. This sample yields more than 300,000 clones, of which about 92% are seen a single time; approximately 18% belongs to the top ten.

This chain joins TRBV7-3 and TRBJ2-1, with TRBD2 matching 10 bases. The receptor's source is a woman between 25 and 40 years old who had recovered from COVID-19. Sequences were obtained from PBMCs or T cells enriched from blood (not recorded which). As DNA, the CDR3 is TGTGCCAGCAGCCCGGGACTAGCGAAGGGTGAGCAGTTCTTC. Translation: CASSPGLAKGEQFF.